This entry lists 16 T cell receptor beta chains sequenced from one sample in a study of Ad26.COV2.S vaccination and SARS-CoV-2 variants. Treatment noted: some 20 received Ad26.COV2.S at low or high dose, single or two shots; 5 received placebo; per-sample allocation not given. It was on day 63 after the first vaccine or placebo injection that samples were taken. Here immunoSEQ multiplex PCR was the method, and the copy in TCRdb shows in-frame clones only, minus some. The sample shows 510,000 or so clones, approximately 90% of them seen only once. Source: peripheral blood, taken in a trial of Ad26.COV2.S vaccine versus placebo. The receptors here all came from a person between 18 and 65 years old who received the Ad26.COV2.S COVID-19 vaccine or a placebo.

This clone was picked up one time. V gene TRBV2 combines with J gene TRBJ1-6; D unresolved. The germline V gene has CDR1 SNHLY and CDR2 FYNNEI. The length of the CDR3 is 15 residues. V lost 6 bases and J 0 bases, leaving 9 bases between the germline ends. The CDR3 DNA is TGTGCCAGCAGCCCTGAGAGCTCCTATAATTCACCCCTCCACTTT. This sequence encodes CASSPESSYNSPLHF.

This clone was recorded once. The J gene is TRBJ2-7, the V gene TRBV5-6; D gene uncertain. Trimming took off 3 bases at V and 2 bases at J, with 6 bases between the two ends. Germline CDR1 and CDR2: SGHDT and YYEEEE. The CDR3 totals 12 residues. CDR3 in amino acids: CASSSSAYEQYF. The CDR3 nucleotides are TGTGCCAGCAGCTCTTCGGCCTACGAGCAGTACTTC.

This clone was counted between two and nine times. The chain has TRBV6-1 and TRBJ2-7, with 10 bases fitting TRBD2. This CDR3 is built from 15 residues. Germline CDR1 and CDR2: MNHNS and SASEGT. V trimming: 2 bases; J trimming: 6 bases; junction bases outside the gene matches: 7. The CDR3 bases are TGTGCCAGCAGTGAACTCCTAGCGGGAGTTTTCGAGCAGTACTTC. Translation gives CASSELLAGVFEQYF.

The CDR3: CASSLLNPNNEQFF. CDR3 sequence (DNA): TGTGCCAGCAGCTTATTGAACCCAAACAATGAGCAGTTCTTC. The gene calls are TRBV7-9 and TRBJ2-1; no definite D call. This CDR3 spans 14 amino acids. Germline loops: CDR1 SEHNR, CDR2 FQNEAQ (reference sequence). Trimming stripped 2 bases from V and 5 bases from J, with 10 bases between. Full variable domain (remainder filled in from reference TRBV7-9 and TRBJ2-1): DTGVSQNPRHKITKRGQNVTFRCDPISEHNRLYWYRQTLGQGPEFLTYFQNEAQLEKSRLLSDRFSAERPKGSFSTLEIQRTEQGDSAMYLCASSLLNPNNEQFFGPGTRLTVL.

The chain is built from TRBV10-2 and TRBJ1-1; tentative D call: TRBD1 (5 bases). The CDR3 is 14 amino acids. Germline CDR1 is WSHSY and CDR2 is SAAADI. Trimming left V 2 bases short and J 1 base short, with 8 bases between. The DNA of the CDR3 is TGCGCCAGCAGTGAGCAGGGAACGAACACTGAAGCTTTCTTT. Translating it yields CASSEQGTNTEAFF.

This chain links TRBV6-5 with TRBJ2-1; 15 bases align to TRBD2. V was pared by 6 bases and J by 10 bases, with 4 bases of the junction left unmatched. The germline CDR1 and CDR2 sequences are MNHEY and SVGAGI. The CDR3 extends over 14 amino acids. In DNA, the CDR3 is TGTGCCAGCAGCGTCGGACTAGCGGGAGGGGAGCAGTTCTTC. This encodes CASSVGLAGGEQFF.

V gene TRBV7-9 combines with J gene TRBJ1-1; D not resolved. The V gene lost 2 bases and the J gene lost 4 bases, with 11 bases spanning the gap. Germline V gives CDR1 SEHNR, CDR2 FQNEAQ (reference sequence). The CDR3 is 14 amino acids. The CDR3 region is CASSLLVWGTEAFF. Written as DNA, the CDR3 is TGTGCCAGCAGCTTACTTGTGTGGGGCACTGAAGCTTTCTTT.

The gene calls are TRBV4-3 and TRBJ1-2; D is ambiguous. Trimming took 0 bases from V and 7 from J, leaving 18 bases between them. Looked up from germline, CDR1 is LGHNA and CDR2 is YSLEER. This CDR3 has 16 residues. The CDR3 DNA reads TGCGCCAGCAGCCAAGAATACCAGTTCGAGGTGTTTGGCTACACCTTC. Its protein product is CASSQEYQFEVFGYTF.

The chain has TRBV6-6 and TRBJ1-1; tentatively, D is TRBD1 (5 bases). Trimming took 2 bases from V and 7 from J, leaving 17 bases between them. The CDR3 runs to 15 residues. Per the germline V gene, CDR1 is MNHNY and CDR2 is SVGAGI (reference sequence). The CDR3: CASSYKLGVDGEAFF. The CDR3 coding sequence is TGTGCCAGCAGTTACAAGTTAGGGGTTGACGGTGAAGCTTTCTTT.

Only one count was recorded for this clone. The genes are TRBV27 and TRBJ2-7; perhaps TRBD2 as D (6 bases). The germline gives CDR1 MNHEY, CDR2 SMNVEV (reference sequence). Trimming removed 2 bases at V and 2 bases at J, with 16 bases between. This CDR3 has 16 residues. The CDR3 loop reads CASSLTGGLAPYEQYF. The CDR3 coding sequence is TGTGCCAGCAGTTTAACTGGAGGGCTAGCGCCCTACGAGCAGTACTTC.

The gene calls are TRBV3-1 (or the pseudogene TRBV3-2) and TRBJ1-3; 8 nucleotides match TRBD1. Germline CDR1 is LGHDT and CDR2 is YNNKEL (reference sequence). The CDR3 extends over 16 amino acids. The trim removed 4 bases at V and 0 bases at J, leaving 5 bases unmatched. The CDR3 nucleotides read TGTGCCAGCAGCCTTACAGGGGGGACCTCTGGAAACACCATATATTTT. Protein product: CASSLTGGTSGNTIYF.

With regard to this clone: Other DNA sequences in this sample translate to the same CDR3. This chain connects TRBV2 to TRBJ1-1; D not resolved. Trimming removed 1 base from V and 5 bases from J, with 5 bases in between. This CDR3 is 12 amino acids long. Per germline, CDR1 SNHLY and CDR2 FYNNEI. In DNA, the CDR3 is TGTGCCAGCAGTGAAGGGGGTACTGAAGCTTTCTTT. It is translated as CASSEGGTEAFF. The full variable domain, its missing parts supplied by reference TRBV2 and TRBJ1-1, is EPEVTQTPSHQVTQMGQEVILRCVPISNHLYFYWYRQILGQKVEFLVSFYNNEISEKSEIFDDQFSVERPDGSNFTLKIRSTKLEDSAMYFCASSEGGTEAFFGQGTRLTVV.

The chain combines TRBV10-3 with TRBJ2-1; weak D call: TRBD2 (6 bases). The V gene lost 0 bases and the J gene lost 7 bases, with 13 bases spanning the gap. The germline gives CDR1 ENHRY, CDR2 SYGVKD. The CDR3 consists of 15 residues. The CDR3 nucleotides are TGTGCCATCAGTGAGTCAACGGCCCGGGGGAATGAGCAGTTCTTC. Residues: CAISESTARGNEQFF.

This clone appeared a few times. This sequence joins TRBV7-9 and TRBJ1-6; D gene uncertain. Trimming removed 5 bases at V and 6 bases at J, with 17 bases between. This CDR3 comprises 16 residues. The germline V gene has CDR1 SEHNR and CDR2 FQNEAQ (reference sequence). DNA of the CDR3: TGTGCCAGCAGCCAAGACCCCGCGGGAGGTAATTCACCCCTCCACTTT. Encoded protein: CASSQDPAGGNSPLHF. The entire variable domain, with the rest obtained from reference TRBV7-9 and TRBJ1-6, is as follows: DTGVSQNPRHKITKRGQNVTFRCDPISEHNRLYWYRQTLGQGPEFLTYFQNEAQLEKSRLLSDRFSAERPKGSFSTLEIQRTEQGDSAMYLCASSQDPAGGNSPLHFGNGTRLTVT.

This chain connects TRBV28 to TRBJ1-3; TRBD1 might be the D (5 bases). Between the trimmed V and J ends, which lost 8 bases and 0 bases, there was a span of 11 bases. The CDR3 runs 14 residues. Germline V gene lookup returns CDR1 MDHEN and CDR2 SYDVKM. CDR3 nucleotides: TGTGCCAGCGGGGCAGAGATCTCTGGAAACACCATATATTTT. Encoded protein: CASGAEISGNTIYF. The variable domain in full, completed from reference TRBV28 and TRBJ1-3, reads DVKVTQSSRYLVKRTGEKVFLECVQDMDHENMFWYRQDPGLGLRLIYFSYDVKMKEKGDIPEGYSVSREKKERFSLILESASTNQTSMYLCASGAEISGNTIYFGEGSWLTVV.

This sequence joins TRBV7-2 and TRBJ1-2; 8 bases line up with TRBD1. The CDR3 extends over 21 amino acids. Looked up from germline, CDR1 is SGHTA and CDR2 is FQGNSA. Losses at the gene ends were 0 bases for V and 2 bases for J; bases not matched to a gene: 20. The CDR3 DNA reads as TGTGCCAGCAGCTTAGCCTACCCCGTTGCGACAGGGGCCGTCGGCAACTATGGCTACACCTTC. Translation: CASSLAYPVATGAVGNYGYTF.